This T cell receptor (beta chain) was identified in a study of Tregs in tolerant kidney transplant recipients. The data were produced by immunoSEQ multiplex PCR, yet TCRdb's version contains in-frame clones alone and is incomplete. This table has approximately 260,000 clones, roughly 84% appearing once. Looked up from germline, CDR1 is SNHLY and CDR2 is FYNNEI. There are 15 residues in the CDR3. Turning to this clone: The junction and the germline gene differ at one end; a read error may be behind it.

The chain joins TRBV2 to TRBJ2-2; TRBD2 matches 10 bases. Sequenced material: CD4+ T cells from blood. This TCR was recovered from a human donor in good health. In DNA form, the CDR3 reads TGTGCCAGCAGCGAAGCGGGAGGGCCTAGCGGGGAGCTGTTTTTT. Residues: CASSEAGGPSGELFF.